Following are 6 T cell receptor beta chains from one sample sequenced in a study of cytomegalovirus exposure and HLA in healthy donors. 13 Jbeta primers and 60 Vbeta primers were used for the PCR. Here immunoSEQ multiplex PCR was the method, and the copy in TCRdb shows in-frame clones only, minus some. The profile shows about 110,000 clones, 76% of them singletons. Input material: PBMCs. The origin of the receptors is a man in his forties in good health and CMV-seropositive.

The chain is built from TRBV6-6 and TRBJ2-5, with 9 bases lining up with TRBD2. The J call may be faulty, since TRBJ2-7 better matches the DNA end. Germline V gene lookup returns CDR1 MNHNY and CDR2 SVGAGI (reference sequence). The CDR3 is made up of 15 amino acids. CDR3 residues: CASSYPPSGAYEQYF. In DNA form, the CDR3 reads TGTGCCAGCAGTTACCCCCCTAGCGGGGCCTACGAGCAGTACTTC.

The chain recombines TRBV4-3 with TRBJ1-2, with TRBD1 matching 9 bases. The trim removed 2 bases at V and 6 bases at J, leaving 7 bases unmatched. The CDR3 extends over 15 amino acids. Germline V lookup: CDR1 LGHNA, CDR2 YSLEER. The CDR3 loop is CASSQQTGGKDGYTF. The CDR3 DNA is TGCGCCAGCAGCCAACAGACAGGGGGGAAAGATGGCTACACCTTC.

The V gene is TRBV6-5, the J gene TRBJ2-3; TRBD1 agrees at 7 bases. The CDR3 length is 16 residues. Germline V gene sequence: CDR1 MNHEY, CDR2 SVGAGI. With V trimmed by 2 bases and J by 5 bases, 10 bases remained unmatched. CDR3 in amino acids: CASSYGFGTDLDTQYF. Here the CDR3 DNA reads TGTGCCAGCAGTTACGGGTTCGGGACAGATCTAGATACGCAGTATTTT.

The gene calls are TRBV19 and TRBJ2-7; TRBD1 matches 10 bases. CDR3 length equals 13 residues. The trim removed 4 bases at V and 4 bases at J, leaving 1 base unmatched. The germline V gene has CDR1 LNHDA and CDR2 SQIVND (reference sequence). In nucleotides, the CDR3 is TGTGCCAGTAGTAGACAGGGGGCTTACGAGCAGTACTTC. The encoded protein is CASSRQGAYEQYF.

V is TRBV18 and J is TRBJ1-2; D possibly corresponds to TRBD1 (5 bases). This CDR3 contains 13 residues. Germline V gives CDR1 KGHSH, CDR2 LQKENI. Trimming cost V 7 bases and J 2 bases, with 11 bases left between them. CDR3 sequence reads: CASLPDINYGYTF. The CDR3 bases are TGTGCCAGCTTACCGGACATAAACTATGGCTACACCTTC. The full variable domain, completed using reference TRBV18 and TRBJ1-2, is NAGVMQNPRHLVRRRGQEARLRCSPMKGHSHVYWYRQLPEEGLKFMVYLQKENIIDESGMPKERFSAEFPKEGPSILRIQQVVRGDSAAYFCASLPDINYGYTFGSGTRLTVV.

The chain links TRBV5-1 to TRBJ2-3; TRBD2 matches 7 bases. Losses at the gene ends were 0 bases for V and 0 bases for J; bases not matched to a gene: 4. This CDR3 region has 16 residues. Germline CDR1 is SGHRS and CDR2 is YFSETQ. CDR3 nucleotides: TGCGCCAGCAGCTTGGACGGCGGGGGAAGCACAGATACGCAGTATTTT. Translated, it gives CASSLDGGGSTDTQYF.